This TCR beta chain was recovered during a study of blood T cell repertoires in COVID-19. Study at large: Whether acute or convalescent, the COVID-19 samples came from the United States, Italy and Spain. Nucleic acid was either cDNA or gDNA, and it came from T cells, B-cell-depleted T cells, or PBMCs.

V lost 4 bases and J lost 3, with 6 bases in between. The CDR3 covers 12 residues. Per the germline V gene, CDR1 is SEHNR and CDR2 is FQNEAQ (reference sequence). Methods used by the authors: Nucleated cell number was recorded as an estimate derived from reference gene primer amplification. The table came from immunoSEQ multiplex PCR; TCRdb's copy has only in-frame clones and leaves some out. V and J calls and clone size are those listed in that table; D and trimming were worked out from the DNA. This sample yields about 160,000 clones, of which 60% to 85% are seen a single time; 2.8% belongs to the top ten.

This TCR was recovered from a man in his 70s with acute or convalescent COVID-19. The gene calls are TRBV7-9 and TRBJ1-2; D is perhaps TRBD1 (5 bases). The sample taken for sequencing was peripheral blood. In DNA form, the CDR3 reads TGTGCCAGCAGCTCAGGGTACTATGGCTACACCTTC. Translating it yields CASSSGYYGYTF.